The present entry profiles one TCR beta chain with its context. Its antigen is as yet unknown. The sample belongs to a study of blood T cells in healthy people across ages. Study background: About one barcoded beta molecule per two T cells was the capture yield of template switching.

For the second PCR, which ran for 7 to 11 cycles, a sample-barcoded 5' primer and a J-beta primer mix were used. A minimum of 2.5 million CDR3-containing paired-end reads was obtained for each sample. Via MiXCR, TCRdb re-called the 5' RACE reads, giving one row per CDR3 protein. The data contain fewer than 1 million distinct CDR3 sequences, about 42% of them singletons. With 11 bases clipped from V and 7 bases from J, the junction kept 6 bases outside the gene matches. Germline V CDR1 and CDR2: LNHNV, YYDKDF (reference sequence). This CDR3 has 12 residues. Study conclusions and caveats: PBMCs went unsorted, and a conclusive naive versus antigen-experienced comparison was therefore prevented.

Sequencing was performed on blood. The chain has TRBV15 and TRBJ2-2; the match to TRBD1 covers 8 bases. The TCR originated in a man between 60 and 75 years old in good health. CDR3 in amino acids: CAVGQVIGELFF. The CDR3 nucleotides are TGTGCCGTGGGACAGGTGATCGGGGAGCTGTTTTTT.